This entry describes one T cell receptor beta chain. Its cognate antigen is unknown. Researchers ran the PCR with 60 Vbeta and 13 Jbeta primers. Only in-frame clones appear in the TCRdb table, and some are missing; sequencing was by immunoSEQ multiplex PCR. Altogether fewer than 200,000 clones are present, 80% to 90% being singletons, with the ten largest covering approximately 0.78%. This entry comes from a study of cytomegalovirus exposure and HLA in healthy donors. Regarding the study as a whole: The study recorded over 150 TCR beta chains that were cytomegalovirus-associated. About 87% or about 30% of the time was how often most TCR beta V segments were productive, according to an earlier analysis.

This CDR3 has 18 amino acids. The J segment lost 2 bases and the V segment lost 0 bases, leaving 6 bases of the junction unmatched. Germline V gene lookup returns CDR1 SGHRS and CDR2 YFSETQ. This TCR came from a woman aged 18-29 years in good health and CMV-seronegative. The chain links TRBV5-1 to TRBJ1-5, with TRBD1 matching over 12 bases. The sample consisted of PBMCs. Here the CDR3 reads CASSLEPGQGAGNQPQHF. For the CDR3, the DNA is TGCGCCAGCAGCTTGGAACCGGGACAGGGGGCGGGCAATCAGCCCCAGCATTTT.